The T cell receptor (beta chain) under discussion was sequenced for a study of lymphopenia after photon versus proton radiotherapy (dated by TCRdb to the late 2010s). With respect to the entire study: Photon and proton radiation therapy were compared by the study for their immunological effects in patients with gastrointestinal tumors who developed high-grade lymphopenia. The cohort included approximately 22 patients with gastrointestinal tumors who developed lymphopenia after receiving either photon or proton therapy. The study was designed to characterize how the impact on the immune system differs between the two radiation modalities. Broad study findings and their caveats: After the lymphocyte count nadir, photon-treated repertoires showed oligoclonal expansion, especially of CD8+ Temra cells, which drove the drop in diversity. The survival association was examined only in patients who died, and the authors described better survival with proton therapy as a possibility, not as a demonstrated result. Relative stability during treatment was observed in proton-treated patients, whereas loss of naive T cells and TCR diversity and gain of effector/memory populations were observed in photon-treated patients. Across the cohort, an inverse correlation was found between a larger post-nadir drop in TCR diversity and overall survival time among patients who died.

The CDR1 and CDR2 encoded by the germline V gene are SGHTA and FQGNSA. V loses 1 base, J loses 7 bases, and the germline ends lie 10 bases apart. The CDR3 spans 13 residues, from the cysteine through the phenylalanine. This entry keeps only the CDR3 DNA: 39 bases, framed from base 1. The library was produced with the immunoSEQ multiplex PCR assay. T cell repertoires were profiled by deep sequencing of rearranged TCR beta loci, alongside multiparametric flow cytometry. Held by TCRdb, this immuneACCESS table contains in-frame sequences only and omits some clones. Under half of the omission traces to an unresolved V gene where checked; the cause of the rest is unknown. This sample is represented by tens of thousands of clones; about nine tenths of them were singletons. Jointly, the top ten make up approximately 11% of the sample. Worth noting for this clone: Its recognized antigen is unknown. Per-nucleotide qualities are absent, and no much larger clonotype sits a single base away.

The TCR was taken from an elderly man with esophageal cancer. Recombination joined TRBV7-2 with TRBJ1-1; the D gene is perhaps TRBD1, from 5 matching bases. The sequenced sample was peripheral blood, obtained from a patient treated with proton-based radiotherapy. The nucleotide sequence is TGTGCCAGCAGCTTAGTCGGTGGGGGTGAAGCTTTCTTT. Its protein product is CASSLVGGGEAFF.